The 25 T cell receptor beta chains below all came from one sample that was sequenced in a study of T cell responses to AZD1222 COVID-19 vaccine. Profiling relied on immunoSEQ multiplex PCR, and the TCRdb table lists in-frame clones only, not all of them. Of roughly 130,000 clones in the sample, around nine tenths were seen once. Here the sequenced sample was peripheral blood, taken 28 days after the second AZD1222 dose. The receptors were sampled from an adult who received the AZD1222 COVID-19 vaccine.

CDR3 DNA: TGTGCCAGCAGACTGGACAGGGAGAGTGAAAAACTGTTTTTT. Its translation: CASRLDRESEKLFF. The chain links TRBV2 to TRBJ1-4; 8 bases line up with TRBD1. V shed 6 bases and J 7 bases; nucleotides not matched to a gene: 7. The V gene's germline CDR1 is SNHLY and CDR2 FYNNEI. This CDR3 region has 14 residues.

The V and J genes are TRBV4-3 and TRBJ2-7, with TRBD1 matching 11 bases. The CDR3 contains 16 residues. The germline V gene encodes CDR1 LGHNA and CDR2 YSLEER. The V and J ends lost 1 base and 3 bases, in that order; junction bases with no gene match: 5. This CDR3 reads CASSQVPGTGGYEQYF. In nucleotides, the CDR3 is TGCGCCAGCAGCCAAGTTCCCGGGACAGGGGGCTACGAGCAGTACTTC.

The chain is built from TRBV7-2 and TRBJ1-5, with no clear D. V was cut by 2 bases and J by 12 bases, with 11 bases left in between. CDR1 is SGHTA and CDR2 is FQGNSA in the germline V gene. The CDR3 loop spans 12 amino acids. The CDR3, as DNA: TGTGCCAGCAGCTTAAATCCGGCCAGCCAGCATTTT. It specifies CASSLNPASQHF.

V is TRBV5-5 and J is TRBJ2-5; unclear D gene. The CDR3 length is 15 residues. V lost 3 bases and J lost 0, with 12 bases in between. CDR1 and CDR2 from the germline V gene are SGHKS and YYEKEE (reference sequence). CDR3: CASSWSDHYQETQYF. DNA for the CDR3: TGTGCCAGCAGCTGGTCGGACCACTACCAAGAGACCCAGTACTTC.

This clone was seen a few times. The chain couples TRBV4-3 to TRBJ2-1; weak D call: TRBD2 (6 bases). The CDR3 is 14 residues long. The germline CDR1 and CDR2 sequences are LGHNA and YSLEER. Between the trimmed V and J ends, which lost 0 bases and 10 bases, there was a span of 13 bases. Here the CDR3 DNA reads TGCGCCAGCAGCCAAGAGGGTCCCGCGGGGGAGCAGTTCTTC. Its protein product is CASSQEGPAGEQFF.

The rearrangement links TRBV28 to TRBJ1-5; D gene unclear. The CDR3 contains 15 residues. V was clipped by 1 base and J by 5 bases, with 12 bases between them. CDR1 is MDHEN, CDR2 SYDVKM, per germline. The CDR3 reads CASSLSREGHQPQHF. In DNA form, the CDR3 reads TGTGCCAGCAGTTTATCGAGGGAGGGCCATCAGCCCCAGCATTTT.

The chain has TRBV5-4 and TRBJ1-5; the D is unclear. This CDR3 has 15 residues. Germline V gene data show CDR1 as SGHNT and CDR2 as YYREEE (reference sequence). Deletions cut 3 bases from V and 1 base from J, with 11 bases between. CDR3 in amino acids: CASSSSDTSNQPQHF. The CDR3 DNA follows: TGTGCCAGCAGCTCGTCAGACACCAGCAATCAGCCCCAGCATTTT.

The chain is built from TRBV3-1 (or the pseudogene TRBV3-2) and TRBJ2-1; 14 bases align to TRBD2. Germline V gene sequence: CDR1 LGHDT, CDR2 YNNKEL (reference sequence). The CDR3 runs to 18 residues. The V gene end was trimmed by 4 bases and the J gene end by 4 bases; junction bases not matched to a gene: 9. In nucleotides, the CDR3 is TGTGCCAGCAGCCTCGGGACTAGCGGGGGCTTTTATTACAATGAGCAGTTCTTC. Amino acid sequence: CASSLGTSGGFYYNEQFF.

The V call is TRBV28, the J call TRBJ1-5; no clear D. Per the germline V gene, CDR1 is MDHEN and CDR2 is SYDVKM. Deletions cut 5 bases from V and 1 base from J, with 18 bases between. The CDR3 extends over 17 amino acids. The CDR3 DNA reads TGTGCCAGCAGTCGGGCCGAGGTTACCTGGAGCAATCAGCCCCAGCATTTT. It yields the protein CASSRAEVTWSNQPQHF. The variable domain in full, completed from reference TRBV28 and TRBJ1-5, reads DVKVTQSSRYLVKRTGEKVFLECVQDMDHENMFWYRQDPGLGLRLIYFSYDVKMKEKGDIPEGYSVSREKKERFSLILESASTNQTSMYLCASSRAEVTWSNQPQHFGDGTRLSIL.

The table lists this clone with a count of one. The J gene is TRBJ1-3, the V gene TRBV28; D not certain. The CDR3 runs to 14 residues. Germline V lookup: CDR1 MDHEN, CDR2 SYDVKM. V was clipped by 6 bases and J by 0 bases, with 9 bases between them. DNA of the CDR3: TGTGCCAGCAGACGACTAAGCTCTGGAAACACCATATATTTT. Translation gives CASRRLSSGNTIYF.

CDR3 DNA: TGTGCCAGCAGCCTTGACAGGGGGCAACAAAAACTGTTTTTT. It specifies CASSLDRGQQKLFF. V gene TRBV5-8 combines with J gene TRBJ1-4, with 10 bases that match TRBD1. Germline assignment: CDR1 SGHTS and CDR2 YDEGEE. V shed 4 bases, J shed 9 bases, and the junction held 6 bases outside the gene matches. The CDR3 length is 14 residues.

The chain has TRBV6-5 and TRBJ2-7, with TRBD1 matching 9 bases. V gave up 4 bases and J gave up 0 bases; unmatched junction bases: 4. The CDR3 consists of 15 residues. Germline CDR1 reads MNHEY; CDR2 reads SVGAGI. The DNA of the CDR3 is TGTGCCAGCAGTTCCGGGACAGGGTACTCCTACGAGCAGTACTTC. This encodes CASSSGTGYSYEQYF.

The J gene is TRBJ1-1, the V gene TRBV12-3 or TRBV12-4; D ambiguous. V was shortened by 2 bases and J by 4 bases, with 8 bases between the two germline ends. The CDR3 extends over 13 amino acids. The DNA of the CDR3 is TGTGCCAGCAGTTTACGCGCCGTCACTGAAGCTTTCTTT. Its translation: CASSLRAVTEAFF.

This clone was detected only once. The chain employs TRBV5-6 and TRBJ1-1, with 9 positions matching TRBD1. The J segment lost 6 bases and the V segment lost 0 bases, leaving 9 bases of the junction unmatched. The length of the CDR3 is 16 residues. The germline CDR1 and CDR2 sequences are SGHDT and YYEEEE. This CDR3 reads CASSLESWDRASEAFF. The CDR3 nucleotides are TGTGCCAGCAGCTTGGAGTCCTGGGACAGGGCTTCTGAAGCTTTCTTT.

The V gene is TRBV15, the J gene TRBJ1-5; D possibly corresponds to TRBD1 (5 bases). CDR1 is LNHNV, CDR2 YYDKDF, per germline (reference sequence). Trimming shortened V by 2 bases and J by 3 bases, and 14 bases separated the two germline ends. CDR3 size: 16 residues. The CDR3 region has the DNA TGTGCCACCAGCAGAACCGAAGACAGCTCCAATCAGCCCCAGCATTTT. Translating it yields CATSRTEDSSNQPQHF.

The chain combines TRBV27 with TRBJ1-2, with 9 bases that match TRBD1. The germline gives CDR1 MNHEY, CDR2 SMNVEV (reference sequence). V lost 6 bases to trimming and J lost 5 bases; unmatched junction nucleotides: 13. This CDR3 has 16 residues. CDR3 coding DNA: TGTGCCAGCAGCAATCTTGGGACAGGGATGCGGTATGGCTACACCTTC. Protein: CASSNLGTGMRYGYTF.

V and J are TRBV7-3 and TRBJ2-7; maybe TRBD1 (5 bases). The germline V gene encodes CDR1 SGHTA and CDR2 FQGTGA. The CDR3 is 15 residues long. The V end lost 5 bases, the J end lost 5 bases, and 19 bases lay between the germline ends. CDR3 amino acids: CASSLGEPGLHEQYF. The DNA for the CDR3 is TGTGCCAGCAGCCTAGGGGAACCGGGCCTCCACGAGCAGTACTTC.

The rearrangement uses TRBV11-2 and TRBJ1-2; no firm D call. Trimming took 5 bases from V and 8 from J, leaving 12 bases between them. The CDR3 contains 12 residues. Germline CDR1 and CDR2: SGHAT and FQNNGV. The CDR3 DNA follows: TGTGCCAGCAGCCCGGGTCAAGGGGGCTACACCTTC. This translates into CASSPGQGGYTF. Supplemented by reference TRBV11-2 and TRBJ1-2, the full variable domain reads EAGVAQSPRYKIIEKRQSVAFWCNPISGHATLYWYQQILGQGPKLLIQFQNNGVVDDSQLPKDRFSAERLKGVDSTLKIQPAKLEDSAVYLCASSPGQGGYTFGSGTRLTVV.

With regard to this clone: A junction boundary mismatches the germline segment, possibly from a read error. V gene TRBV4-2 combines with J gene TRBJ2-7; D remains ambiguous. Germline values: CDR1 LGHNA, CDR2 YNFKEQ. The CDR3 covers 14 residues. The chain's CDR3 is CTSSQEAPGYEQYF. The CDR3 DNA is TGTACCAGCAGCCAAGAAGCCCCGGGCTACGAGCAGTACTTC.

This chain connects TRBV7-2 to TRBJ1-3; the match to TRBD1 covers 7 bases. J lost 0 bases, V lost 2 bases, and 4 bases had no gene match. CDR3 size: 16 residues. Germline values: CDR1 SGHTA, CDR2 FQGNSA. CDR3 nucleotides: TGTGCCAGCAGCTTAACCCGGACAGGCTCTGGAAACACCATATATTTT. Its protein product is CASSLTRTGSGNTIYF.

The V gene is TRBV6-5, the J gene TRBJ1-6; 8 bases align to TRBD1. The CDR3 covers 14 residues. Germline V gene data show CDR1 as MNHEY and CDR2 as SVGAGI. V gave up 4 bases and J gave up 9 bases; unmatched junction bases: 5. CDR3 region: CASSSGTGGSPLHF. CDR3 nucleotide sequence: TGTGCCAGCAGTTCCGGGACAGGAGGTTCACCCCTCCACTTT.

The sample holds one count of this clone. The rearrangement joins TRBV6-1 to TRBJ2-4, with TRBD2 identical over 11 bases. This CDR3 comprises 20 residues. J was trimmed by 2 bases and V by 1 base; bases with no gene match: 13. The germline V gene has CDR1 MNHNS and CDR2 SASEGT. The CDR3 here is CASSEDRTSGSMPSKNIQYF. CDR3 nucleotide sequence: TGTGCCAGCAGTGAAGACCGAACTAGCGGGAGTATGCCCTCCAAAAACATTCAGTACTTC.

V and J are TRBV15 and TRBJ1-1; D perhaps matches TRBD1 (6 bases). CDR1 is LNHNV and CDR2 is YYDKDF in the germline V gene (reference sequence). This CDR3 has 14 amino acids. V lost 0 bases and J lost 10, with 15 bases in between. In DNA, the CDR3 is TGTGCCACCAGCAGAGATTCCGTACAGGGAAGAGCTTTCTTT. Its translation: CATSRDSVQGRAFF.

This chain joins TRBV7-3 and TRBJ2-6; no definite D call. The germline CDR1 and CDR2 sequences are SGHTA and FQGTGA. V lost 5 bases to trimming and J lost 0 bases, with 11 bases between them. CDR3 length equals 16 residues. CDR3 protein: CASSPPPHSGANVLTF. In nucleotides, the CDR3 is TGTGCCAGCAGCCCCCCCCCTCACTCTGGGGCCAACGTCCTGACTTTC.

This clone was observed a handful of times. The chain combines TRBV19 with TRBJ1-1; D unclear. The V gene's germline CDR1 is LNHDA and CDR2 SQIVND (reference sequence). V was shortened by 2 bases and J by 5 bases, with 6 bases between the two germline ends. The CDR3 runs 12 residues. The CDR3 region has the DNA TGTGCCAGTAGTATAAGGGCGACTGAAGCTTTCTTT. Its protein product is CASSIRATEAFF.